These T cell receptor beta chains were read from a single sample in a study of shared clonotypes between healthy human individuals. Using immunoSEQ multiplex PCR, the repertoire was profiled, and TCRdb retains in-frame clones only, with some absent. The profile covers roughly 2.6 million clones, with around 90% appearing a single time and under 0.15% taken by the ten largest. The sequenced sample consisted of naive CD4+ T cells sorted from blood. The receptors derive from a man between 18 and 29 years old in good health. CDR3s include the opening cysteine and the closing phenylalanine or tryptophan. The D gene is left open where the match is weak. Clone size is shown for a subset of rows, as once, few, many or a class of expanded clone.

D	size	J	V	DNA	CDR3
-	-	TRBJ1-4	TRBV19	TGTGCCAGTAGAGACAGCAAATATGAAAAACTGTTTTTT	CASRDSKYEKLFF
TRBD2	-	TRBJ2-3	TRBV11-3	TGTGCCAGCAGCTTAGGCCATAGCGGGGGGAGAAGCACAGATACGCAGTATTTT	CASSLGHSGGRSTDTQYF
-	-	TRBJ2-1	TRBV9	TGTGCCAGCAGCTTAGAGGCGAGCTCCTACAATGAGCAGTTCTTC	CASSLEASSYNEQFF
TRBD1	-	TRBJ2-1	TRBV27	TGTGCCAGCAACCGGGACAGCTCCTACAATGAGCAGTTCTTC	CASNRDSSYNEQFF
-	-	TRBJ2-7	TRBV19	TGTGCCAGTAGTGTATCTCTCGGACAGCGAACTCTCTACGAGCAGTACTTC	CASSVSLGQRTLYEQYF
-	few	TRBJ1-1	TRBV5-1	TGCGCCAGCAGCTTGGAGGGAGTTGGCACTGAAGCTTTCTTT	CASSLEGVGTEAFF
-	-	TRBJ1-6	TRBV5-6	TGTGCCAGCAGCTTACAGGTCTCAGCCCCAAGTTCACCCCTCCACTTT	CASSLQVSAPSSPLHF
TRBD1	-	TRBJ2-7	TRBV30	TGTGCCTGGAGGGATATACAGGGGACCTCCTACGAGCAGTACTTC	CAWRDIQGTSYEQYF
-	-	TRBJ1-2	TRBV7-2	TGTGCCAGCAGCCCACAGGGTAACTATGGCTACACCTTC	CASSPQGNYGYTF
-	-	TRBJ2-3	TRBV2	TGTGCCAGCAGGGGGCCTAGCTTACAATCTGCAGATACGCAGTATTTT	CASRGPSLQSADTQYF
-	-	TRBJ2-6	TRBV4-1	TGCGCCAGCAGCCAACCAGGCGAGTCTAGGGCCAACGTCCTGACTTTC	CASSQPGESRANVLTF
TRBD2	-	TRBJ2-7	TRBV19	TGTGCCAGTAGTGCCCGACTAGCGGGATGGGACGAGCAGTACTTC	CASSARLAGWDEQYF
-	-	TRBJ2-6	TRBV5-1	TGCGCCAGTAAAAGCTCTGGGGCCAACGTCCTGACTTTC	CASKSSGANVLTF
TRBD2	-	TRBJ2-2	TRBV6-6	TGTGCCAGCAGATCGGGACTAGCGATCGACGCCGGGGAGCTGTTTTTT	CASRSGLAIDAGELFF
TRBD1	-	TRBJ1-2	TRBV5-1	TGCGCCAGCAGCTTGGAGGGGGCCGACTATGGCTACACCTTC	CASSLEGADYGYTF
-	-	TRBJ1-1	TRBV5-6	TGTGCCAGCAGCTTGGTTCACGACACTGAAGCTTTCTTT	CASSLVHDTEAFF
-	-	TRBJ2-3	TRBV19	TGTGCCAGTAGTGCGGGGAGGTGGAGCACAGATACGCAGTATTTT	CASSAGRWSTDTQYF
-	few	TRBJ1-1	TRBV7-9	TGTGCCAGCAGCCGGGAATCTCCCAGTCAACGGCTCACTGAAGCTTTCTTT	CASSRESPSQRLTEAFF
-	-	TRBJ2-2	TRBV9	TGTGCCAGCAGCGTAGGAGTCAGCGGCGGGGAGCTGTTTTTT	CASSVGVSGGELFF
-	once	TRBJ2-2	TRBV12-5	TGTGCTAGTGGTTTGGTACCGGGTAACACCGGGGAGCTGTTTTTT	CASGLVPGNTGELFF
TRBD1	-	TRBJ2-1	TRBV10-3	TGTGCCATCAGCGACCCGGGACAGGCCAACAATGAGCAGTTCTTC	CAISDPGQANNEQFF
-	once	TRBJ2-1	TRBV19	TGTGCCAGTAGTATAATAGGGGAAGGCTACAATGAGCAGTTCTTC	CASSIIGEGYNEQFF
-	-	TRBJ2-5	TRBV7-2	TGTGCCAGCAGTAAAGCTTTGAGTGATCAGACCCAGTACTTC	CASSKALSDQTQYF
-	-	TRBJ1-2	TRBV6-6	TGTGCCAGCAGAACGGTAACCTATGGCTACACCTTC	CASRTVTYGYTF
TRBD1	-	TRBJ1-6	TRBV5-8	TGTGCCAGTGCCGGGACAGTCGATTCACCCCTCCACTTT	CASAGTVDSPLHF
TRBD2	-	TRBJ2-3	TRBV10-3	TGTGCCATCAGGACCCCCGGGCGGGAGGGCACAGATACGCAGTATTTT	CAIRTPGREGTDTQYF
TRBD1	-	TRBJ2-7	TRBV4-2	TGTGCCAGCAGCCAAGAGGGGGACAGGGGCCGGGAGCAGTACTTC	CASSQEGDRGREQYF
TRBD1	once	TRBJ1-2	TRBV13	TGTGCCAGCAGCTCCCAGGACAGGGGAATTCTCCACTATGGCTACACCTTC	CASSSQDRGILHYGYTF
TRBD2	-	TRBJ2-2	TRBV4-3	TGCGCCAGCAGCCCCGGGGGGGAGGACACCGGGGAGCTGTTTTTT	CASSPGGEDTGELFF
-	-	TRBJ2-5	TRBV7-2	TGTGCCAGCAGCTTACTACTAGGGTACCAAGAGACCCAGTACTTC	CASSLLLGYQETQYF
-	-	TRBJ1-3	TRBV6-5	TGTGCCAGCCGGGGGGGCACGGCTGGAAACACCATATATTTT	CASRGGTAGNTIYF
-	-	TRBJ2-2	TRBV6-5	TGTGCCAGCAGTTACAAGGCCGGGGAGCTGTTTTTT	CASSYKAGELFF
TRBD1	-	TRBJ1-2	TRBV28	TGTGCCAGCAGTCCTCAGAGGACAGGCCCGGGGGGCTACACCTTC	CASSPQRTGPGGYTF
TRBD1	-	TRBJ1-2	TRBV19	TGTGCCAGTACACCCACAGGGGCCTCGTATGGCTACACCTTC	CASTPTGASYGYTF
TRBD1	-	TRBJ2-2	TRBV5-1	TGCGCCAGCAGCTCCGGGACAGGGGGACGTACCGGGGAGCTGTTTTTT	CASSSGTGGRTGELFF
TRBD2	-	TRBJ2-1	TRBV10-3	TGTGCCATCAGTGAGTCACCAGCGGGAATCGCCTACAATGAGCAGTTCTTC	CAISESPAGIAYNEQFF
-	once	TRBJ2-1	TRBV18	TGTGCCAGCTCACCACTTGGTAAATTGGGTGAGCAGTTCTTC	CASSPLGKLGEQFF
-	-	TRBJ2-2	TRBV19	TGTGCCAGTAGTCCACAGGGAACCGGGGAGCTGTTTTTT	CASSPQGTGELFF
-	-	TRBJ1-1	TRBV5-4	TGCGCCAGCAGCCGGGGGATCACTGAAGCTTTCTTT	CASSRGITEAFF
TRBD2	-	TRBJ2-3	TRBV18	TGTGCCAGCTCATCAATTAGCGGGGGCACAGATACGCAGTATTTT	CASSSISGGTDTQYF
TRBD2	-	TRBJ2-5	TRBV5-1	TGCGCCAGCAGCTTGTTTGCGGGAGTAGAGACCCAGTACTTC	CASSLFAGVETQYF
-	-	TRBJ2-1	TRBV5-4	TGTGCCAGCAGCCCCTGGGGGGGCGCCTACAATGAGCAGTTCTTC	CASSPWGGAYNEQFF
TRBD1	-	TRBJ2-3	TRBV28	TGTGCCAGCAGCAGTCCGGGACAGGGCTTCACAGATACGCAGTATTTT	CASSSPGQGFTDTQYF
-	-	TRBJ2-1	TRBV2	TGTGCCAGCAGCCTGGGGAATGAGCAGTTCTTC	CASSLGNEQFF
TRBD2	-	TRBJ2-1	TRBV7-9	TGTGCCAGCAGCCGGGGACTAGCGGACTACAATGAGCAGTTCTTC	CASSRGLADYNEQFF
-	-	TRBJ2-3	TRBV4-1	TGCGCCAGCAGCCAAGATAGCGGTCGGACGCAGTATTTT	CASSQDSGRTQYF
-	once	TRBJ1-4	TRBV2	TGTGCCAGCAGTGAGGGGGTGAGGACTAATGAAAAACTGTTTTTT	CASSEGVRTNEKLFF
-	-	TRBJ2-2	TRBV7-2	TGTGCCAGCAGCTTAGGACTAGTCCCAAACACCGGGGAGCTGTTTTTT	CASSLGLVPNTGELFF
-	few	TRBJ2-7	TRBV28	TGTGCCAGCAGTTTACCCAGGGAGGTGTACTTC	CASSLPREVYF
-	once	TRBJ2-1	TRBV5-1	TGCGCCAGCAGCTCCACAGGGTACGATGAGCAGTTCTTC	CASSSTGYDEQFF